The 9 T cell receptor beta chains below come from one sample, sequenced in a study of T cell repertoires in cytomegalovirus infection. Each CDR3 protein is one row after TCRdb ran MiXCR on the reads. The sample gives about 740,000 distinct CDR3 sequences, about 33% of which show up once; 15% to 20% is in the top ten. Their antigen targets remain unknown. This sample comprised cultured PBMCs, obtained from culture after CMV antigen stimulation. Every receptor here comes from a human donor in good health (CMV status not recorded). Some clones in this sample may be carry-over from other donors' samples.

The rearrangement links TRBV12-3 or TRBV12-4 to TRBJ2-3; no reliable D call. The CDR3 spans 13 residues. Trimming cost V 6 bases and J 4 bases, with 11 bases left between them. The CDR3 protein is CASRMSTADTQYF. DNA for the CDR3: TGTGCCAGCAGAATGTCCACGGCAGATACGCAGTATTTT.

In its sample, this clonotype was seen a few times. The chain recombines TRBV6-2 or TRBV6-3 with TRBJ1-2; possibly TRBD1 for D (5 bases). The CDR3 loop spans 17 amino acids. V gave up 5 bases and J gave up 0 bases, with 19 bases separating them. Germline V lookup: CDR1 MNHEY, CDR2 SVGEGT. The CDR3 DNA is TGTGCCAGCAGTAATCCGGGACGGAGTGCCGCTAACTATGGCTACACCTTC. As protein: CASSNPGRSAANYGYTF.

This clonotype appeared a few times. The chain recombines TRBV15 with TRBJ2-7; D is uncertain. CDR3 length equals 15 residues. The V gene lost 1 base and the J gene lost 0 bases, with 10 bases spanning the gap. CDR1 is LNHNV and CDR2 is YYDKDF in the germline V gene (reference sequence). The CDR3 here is CATSRVAGSSYEQYF. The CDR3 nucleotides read TGTGCCACCAGCAGAGTCGCAGGCAGCTCCTACGAGCAGTACTTC.

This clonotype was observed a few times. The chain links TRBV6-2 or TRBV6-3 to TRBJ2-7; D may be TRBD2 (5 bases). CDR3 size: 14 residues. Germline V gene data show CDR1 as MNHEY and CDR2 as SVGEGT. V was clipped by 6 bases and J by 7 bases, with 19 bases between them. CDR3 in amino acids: CASRLSRTRGEQYF. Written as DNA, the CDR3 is TGTGCCAGCAGACTCTCCCGGACCCGAGGGGAGCAGTACTTC.

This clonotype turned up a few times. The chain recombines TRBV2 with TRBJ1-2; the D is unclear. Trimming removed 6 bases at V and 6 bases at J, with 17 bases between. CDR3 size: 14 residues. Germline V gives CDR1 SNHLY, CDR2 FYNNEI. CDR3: CASSATKGAHGYTF. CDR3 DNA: TGTGCCAGCAGCGCCACAAAGGGCGCCCATGGCTACACCTTC.

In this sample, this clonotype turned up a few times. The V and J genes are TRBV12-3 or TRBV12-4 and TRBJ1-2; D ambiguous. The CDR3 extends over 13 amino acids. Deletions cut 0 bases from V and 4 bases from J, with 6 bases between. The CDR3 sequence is CASSLALGYGYTF. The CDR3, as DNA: TGTGCCAGCAGTTTAGCGCTGGGCTATGGCTACACCTTC.

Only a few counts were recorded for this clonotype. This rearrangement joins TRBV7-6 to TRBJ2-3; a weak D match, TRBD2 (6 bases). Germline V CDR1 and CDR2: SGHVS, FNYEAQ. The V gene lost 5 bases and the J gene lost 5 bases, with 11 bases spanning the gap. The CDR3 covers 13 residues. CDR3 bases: TGTGCCAGCAGCCCCTTCGGGGGAGATACGCAGTATTTT. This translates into CASSPFGGDTQYF.

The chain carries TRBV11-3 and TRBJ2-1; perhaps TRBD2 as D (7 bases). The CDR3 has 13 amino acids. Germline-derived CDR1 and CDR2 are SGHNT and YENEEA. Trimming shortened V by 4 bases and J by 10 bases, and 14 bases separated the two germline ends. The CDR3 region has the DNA TGTGCCAGCAGCTCCCAACAGGGAGGGGAGCAGTTCTTC. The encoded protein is CASSSQQGGEQFF.

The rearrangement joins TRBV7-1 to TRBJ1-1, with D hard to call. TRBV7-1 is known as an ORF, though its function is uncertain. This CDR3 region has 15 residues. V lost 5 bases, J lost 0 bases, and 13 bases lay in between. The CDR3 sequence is CASSPRGSMNTEAFF. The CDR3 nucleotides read TGTGCCAGCAGCCCCCGAGGCAGCATGAACACTGAAGCTTTCTTT.